Given below is one TCR beta chain in context. In its sample, this clonotype was seen many times. Its recognized antigen is unknown. It has no much larger one-base neighbor in the sample; base qualities were not kept. V loses 5 bases of germline sequence and J loses 0 bases, and the interval between the two ends is 10 bases. There are 14 amino acids in the CDR3, from cysteine to phenylalanine inclusive. Left in the record is the CDR3 DNA by itself, 42 bases read in frame from the first base. The germline V gene gives CDR1 as MNHNS and CDR2 as SASEGT. The sample was run on an Illumina HiSeq 1500. TCRdb trimmed the raw reads at Q25, called clones with MiXCR and kept productive beta chains. CDR3 protein duplicates are merged, each entry listing the most common genes and DNA. This sample is represented by approximately 1,000,000 distinct CDR3 sequences; about a third of them were singletons. The biggest ten clones account for around an eighth of the sample.

The label giving this sample's treatment or condition can be read as: in vitro stimulation with specific CMV peptide epitopes to enrich CMV-specific T cells. This entry comes from a study of T cell repertoires in cytomegalovirus infection (dated by TCRdb to the late 2010s). Study-wide context: The peptide stimulations were aimed at well-studied HLA-B-restricted epitopes as well as recently identified HLA-C-restricted CMV epitopes, whose presentation resists viral immunomodulation. Donor HLA type was relevant to the analysis, because carriage of CMV infection together with the matching HLA type was indicated by public TCR beta signatures.

Study-wide findings and limitations: In the ex vivo response, HLA-C-restricted CMV-specific TCR beta clonotypes were dominant, and in two of eight donors the single most frequent clonotype came from this HLA-C-restricted group. In both this cohort and an independent cohort of 352 donors, the cumulative frequency of public TCR beta family members distinguished carriers of CMV infection plus the relevant HLA type.

The clonotype comes from a human donor in good health (CMV status not recorded). Some clones in this sample may be carry-over from other donors' samples. This material consisted of cultured CD8+ T cells from PBMCs, taken from culture after CMV antigen stimulation. The chain was built from TRBV6-1 and TRBJ2-5; confidence is insufficient to name the D gene. The CDR3 reads CASSKESYQETQYF. The nucleotide sequence reads as follows: TGTGCCAGCAGTAAGGAATCGTACCAAGAGACCCAGTACTTC.